This T cell receptor (beta chain) was captured in a study of PD-L1 blockade in urothelial cancer. Assay used: immunoSEQ multiplex PCR; TCRdb lists only in-frame clones, some missing. Of under 70,000 clones in the sample, roughly 85% were seen once. CDR1 is MNHEY, CDR2 SVGAGI, per germline. The CDR3 covers 15 residues. V lost 2 bases and J lost 0; bases outside the gene matches: 2. Noted time point: pretreatment peripheral blood. This clonotype was sampled from a man aged 70 or older with urothelial cancer. The material was PBMCs, obtained around atezolizumab (anti-PD-L1) treatment. The chain couples TRBV6-5 to TRBJ1-1; 8 bases match TRBD1. This CDR3 reads CASSYGGQVNTEAFF. For the CDR3, the DNA is TGTGCCAGCAGTTACGGGGGACAGGTGAACACTGAAGCTTTCTTT.